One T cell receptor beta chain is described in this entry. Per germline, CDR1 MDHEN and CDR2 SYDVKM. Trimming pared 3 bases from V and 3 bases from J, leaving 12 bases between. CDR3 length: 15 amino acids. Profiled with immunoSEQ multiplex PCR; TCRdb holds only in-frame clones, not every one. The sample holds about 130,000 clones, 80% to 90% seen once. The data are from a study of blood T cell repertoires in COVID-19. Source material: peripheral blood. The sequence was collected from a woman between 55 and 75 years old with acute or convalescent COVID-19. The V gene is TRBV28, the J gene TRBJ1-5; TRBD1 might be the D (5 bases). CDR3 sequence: CASSFDSRPNQPQHF. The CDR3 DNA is TGTGCCAGCAGTTTCGACAGCCGTCCCAATCAGCCCCAGCATTTT.